This T cell receptor beta chain was sequenced in a study of blood T cells in healthy people across ages. In regard to this clonotype: Its target is unknown.

Notes on the study in general: Considered underestimates were the diversity estimates obtained from one million T cells.

Primers used in a second PCR of about 6 to 11 cycles were a sample-barcoded 5' primer and a J-beta primer mix. TCRdb independently ran MiXCR on the 5' RACE reads; one entry per CDR3 protein. Here the sample spans more than 1.4 million distinct CDR3 sequences, around 39% being singletons. The V end lost 3 bases, the J end lost 0 bases, and 14 bases lay between the germline ends. The CDR3 consists of 16 residues. Germline lookup yields CDR1 SGHRS and CDR2 YFSETQ. The source is a woman aged 18-29 years in good health. This rearrangement joins TRBV5-1 to TRBJ2-3, with unresolved D. The sequencing sample was made of blood. In DNA form, the CDR3 reads TGCGCCAGCAGCTACCAGACATCGGCTAGCACAGATACGCAGTATTTT. Translation: CASSYQTSASTDTQYF.